One and the same sample provided the 26 T cell receptor beta chains below, sequenced in a study of blood T cells in healthy people across ages. A second PCR, run for about 7 to 11 cycles, used a sample-barcoded 5' primer plus a J-beta primer mix. TCRdb reprocessed the 5' RACE reads via MiXCR and lists one record per CDR3 protein. The sample lists approximately 350,000 distinct CDR3 sequences, about 55% occurring once. Sequencing used blood. These receptors were obtained from a man aged 55 to 70 in good health.

The chain links TRBV12-3 or TRBV12-4 to TRBJ1-6, with D perhaps TRBD1 (6 bases). The CDR3 runs 14 residues. V dropped 10 bases and J dropped 9 bases, with 19 bases sitting between them. The CDR3 DNA is TGTGCCAAAACAGGGAATGATGGTACTTCACCCCTCCACTTT. It encodes CAKTGNDGTSPLHF.

The V and J genes are TRBV20-1 and TRBJ2-5, with 10 positions matching TRBD2. The tail of the sequence fits TRBJ2-7 better, so the J call may be wrong. From germline, CDR1 is DFQATT and CDR2 SNEGSKA (reference sequence). The CDR3 runs to 14 residues. The CDR3 here is CSGTSGLGSYEQYF. The CDR3 DNA is TGCAGTGGGACTAGCGGATTAGGCTCCTACGAGCAGTACTTC.

The J gene is TRBJ2-3, the V gene TRBV6-2 or TRBV6-3; D is possibly TRBD2 (5 bases). The V gene lost 0 bases and the J gene lost 7 bases, with 20 bases spanning the gap. This CDR3 contains 17 residues. Germline CDR1 reads MNHEY; CDR2 reads SVGEGT. This CDR3 is CASSYSASTTSWNTQYF. Here the CDR3 DNA reads TGTGCCAGCAGTTACTCGGCTAGCACGACCTCGTGGAATACGCAGTATTTT.

This chain links TRBV7-3 with TRBJ2-7; no firm D call. The CDR3 loop spans 15 amino acids. Germline V gene sequence: CDR1 SGHTA, CDR2 FQGTGA. V lost 1 base and J 2 bases, leaving 12 bases between the germline ends. In DNA, the CDR3 is TGTGCCAGCAGCTTAATAGGCGAGTTTCCCTACGAGCAGTACTTC. It codes for CASSLIGEFPYEQYF.

The V gene is TRBV6-5, the J gene TRBJ2-7; TRBD1 is a possible D gene (6 bases). Trimming removed 0 bases at V and 0 bases at J, with 21 bases between. Germline V gene lookup returns CDR1 MNHEY and CDR2 SVGAGI. The CDR3 loop spans 19 amino acids. CDR3 DNA sequence: TGTGCCAGCAGTTACTCGGGTAGTGAGGGACAAACAAGCTCCTACGAGCAGTACTTC. Translation: CASSYSGSEGQTSSYEQYF.

This clonotype was counted a few times. The chain combines TRBV12-3 or TRBV12-4 with TRBJ1-4, with a possible D match to TRBD1 (6 bases). The CDR3 consists of 13 residues. V lost 3 bases and J lost 7, with 9 bases in between. The DNA for the CDR3 is TGTGCCAGCAGTTTGACAGGAGGTGAAAAACTGTTTTTT. The encoded protein is CASSLTGGEKLFF.

J is TRBJ2-3 and V is TRBV27; the match to TRBD2 covers 12 bases. Trimming took 6 bases from V and 4 from J; bases not matched to a gene: 8. The CDR3 contains 16 residues. The germline gives CDR1 MNHEY, CDR2 SMNVEV (reference sequence). DNA for the CDR3: TGTGCCAGCAGCGGACTAGCGGGATCAAGTCCAGATACGCAGTATTTT. Its translation: CASSGLAGSSPDTQYF.

This clonotype was recorded a few times. The genes are TRBV29-1 and TRBJ2-3, with 7 bases fitting TRBD2. The CDR3 loop spans 15 amino acids. Germline-derived CDR1 and CDR2 are SQVTM and ANQGSEA. J was trimmed by 4 bases and V by 4 bases; bases with no gene match: 11. As DNA, the CDR3 is TGCAGCGTTGCCGCCGCGAGGGGAGGGGCAGATACGCAGTATTTT. It translates to CSVAAARGGADTQYF.

This clonotype was detected only a few times. The chain combines TRBV28 with TRBJ2-5, with D possibly matching TRBD1 (6 bases). Germline CDR1 and CDR2: MDHEN and SYDVKM. V shed 6 bases and J shed 2 bases, with 16 bases lying between them. The CDR3 is made up of 15 amino acids. CDR3 nucleotide sequence: TGTGCCAGCAGCCGGGGACAAGGGGTACAAGAGACCCAGTACTTC. Amino acid sequence: CASSRGQGVQETQYF.

There are a few counts of this clonotype. The J gene is TRBJ1-2, the V gene TRBV28; D remains ambiguous. There are 15 residues in the CDR3. The germline V gene encodes CDR1 MDHEN and CDR2 SYDVKM. The V end lost 6 bases, the J end lost 4 bases, and 18 bases lay between the germline ends. In DNA form, the CDR3 reads TGTGCCAGCAGCCCGAGAGGGAGGGTCCCCTATGGCTACACCTTC. It translates to CASSPRGRVPYGYTF.

This clonotype was counted between two and nine times. This chain links TRBV20-1 with TRBJ1-2; D remains unclear. CDR1 and CDR2 (germline): DFQATT, SNEGSKA (reference sequence). The CDR3 has 14 residues. V shed 2 bases and J shed 6 bases, with 16 bases lying between them. The DNA of the CDR3 is TGCAGTGCTAGATTTGTGACGGGTTGGGATGGCTACACCTTC. It codes for CSARFVTGWDGYTF.

V gene TRBV6-5 combines with J gene TRBJ2-4; a weak D match, TRBD2 (6 bases). Trimming cost V 5 bases and J 13 bases, with 27 bases left between them. The V gene's germline CDR1 is MNHEY and CDR2 SVGAGI. The CDR3 runs 16 residues. The DNA for the CDR3 is TGTGCCAGCAGTCCCAAGAGGGGTATTAGAACGGGGGAGCAGTACTTC. As protein: CASSPKRGIRTGEQYF.

The CDR3: CASSYGGTYTEAFF. The CDR3 DNA sequence: TGTGCCAGCAGTTATGGGGGCACGTACACTGAAGCTTTCTTT. The gene calls are TRBV6-2 or TRBV6-3 and TRBJ1-1; D possibly corresponds to TRBD1 (6 bases). The CDR3 has 14 amino acids. Trimming pared 3 bases from V and 3 bases from J, leaving 11 bases between. CDR1 MNHEY and CDR2 SVGEGT come from the germline V gene.

This clonotype was found a few times. The J gene is TRBJ1-2, the V gene TRBV5-1; tentatively, D is TRBD1 (5 bases). Per the germline V gene, CDR1 is SGHRS and CDR2 is YFSETQ. The V end was cut by 0 bases, the J end by 6 bases, with 12 bases between. The CDR3 consists of 14 residues. The DNA of the CDR3 is TGCGCCAGCAGCTTGGCGGAGGGGAGAGATGGCTACACCTTC. This sequence encodes CASSLAEGRDGYTF. Filled out from reference TRBV5-1 and TRBJ1-2, the complete variable domain reads KAGVTQTPRYLIKTRGQQVTLSCSPISGHRSVSWYQQTPGQGLQFLFEYFSETQRNKGNFPGRFSGRQFSNSRSEMNVSTLELGDSALYLCASSLAEGRDGYTFGSGTRLTVV.

The CDR3 sequence: CASSVQTGNTEAFF. Written as DNA, the CDR3 is TGTGCCAGCAGCGTACAAACAGGGAACACTGAAGCTTTCTTT. The chain combines TRBV9 with TRBJ1-1, with D perhaps matching TRBD1 (5 bases). From germline, CDR1 is SGDLS and CDR2 YYNGEE. V was cut by 1 base and J by 1 base, with 8 bases left in between. The length of the CDR3 is 14 residues.

This clonotype has more than one count but fewer than ten. V and J are TRBV12-3 or TRBV12-4 and TRBJ1-2; D is possibly TRBD1 (5 bases). The V end was cut by 7 bases, the J end by 8 bases, with 14 bases between. The CDR3 runs 12 residues. CDR3 DNA: TGTGCCAGCACCCCCAGGCAGGGAGGCTACACCTTC. Its protein product is CASTPRQGGYTF.

The chain has TRBV10-2 and TRBJ1-1; no clear D gene. Trimming cost V 7 bases and J 1 base, with 16 bases left between them. CDR1 and CDR2 from the germline V gene are WSHSY and SAAADI. CDR3 size: 15 residues. The DNA of the CDR3 is TGCGCCAGCATAAAGGGAAGTCAGAAGAACACTGAAGCTTTCTTT. Encoded protein: CASIKGSQKNTEAFF.

V is TRBV18 and J is TRBJ2-7, with D perhaps given as TRBD1 or TRBD2 (5 bases each). There are 16 residues in the CDR3. Trimming pared 2 bases from V and 6 bases from J, leaving 20 bases between. Looked up from germline, CDR1 is KGHSH and CDR2 is LQKENI. Here the CDR3 reads CASSPTEGRTGREQYF. The CDR3 DNA sequence: TGTGCCAGCTCACCAACCGAGGGAAGGACGGGGCGCGAGCAGTACTTC.

This clonotype was detected many times. This chain connects TRBV7-2 to TRBJ2-3; 8 nucleotides agree with TRBD1. The CDR3 totals 20 residues. From germline, CDR1 is SGHTA and CDR2 FQGNSA. The J segment lost 1 base and the V segment lost 1 base, leaving 16 bases of the junction unmatched. The CDR3 is CASSLGPGLRGRDGTDTQYF. Here the CDR3 DNA reads TGTGCCAGCAGCTTAGGCCCTGGTCTCAGGGGGCGCGACGGCACAGATACGCAGTATTTT. Using reference TRBV7-2 and TRBJ2-3 for the parts outside the CDR3, the full variable domain is GAGVSQSPSNKVTEKGKDVELRCDPISGHTALYWYRQSLGQGLEFLIYFQGNSAPDKSGLPSDRFSAERTGGSVSTLTIQRTQQEDSAVYLCASSLGPGLRGRDGTDTQYFGPGTRLTVL.

This clonotype was observed many times. The chain is built from TRBV18 and TRBJ2-7, with D unresolved. This CDR3 has 12 residues. V dropped 6 bases and J dropped 4 bases, with 10 bases sitting between them. Germline values: CDR1 KGHSH, CDR2 LQKENI. Here the CDR3 reads CASSSPNYEQYF. CDR3 coding DNA: TGTGCCAGCTCGTCCCCCAATTACGAGCAGTACTTC.

For the CDR3, the DNA is TGTGCCAGCAGTGGAACGGGGGCTAGCGGGGCCTACGAGCAGTACTTC. Translation gives CASSGTGASGAYEQYF. The chain couples TRBV7-9 to TRBJ2-7; 9 nucleotides line up with TRBD2. CDR3 length equals 16 residues. The trim removed 6 bases at V and 2 bases at J, leaving 11 bases unmatched. CDR1 SEHNR and CDR2 FQNEAQ come from the germline V gene (reference sequence).

The chain employs TRBV7-2 and TRBJ2-1, with TRBD2 identical over 12 bases. CDR1 is SGHTA, CDR2 FQGNSA, per germline. This CDR3 is built from 17 residues. J was trimmed by 6 bases and V by 1 base; bases with no gene match: 7. CDR3 DNA sequence: TGTGCCAGCAGCTTAGGGCTAGCGGGAGGGAGCGTCAATGAGCAGTTCTTC. Amino acid sequence: CASSLGLAGGSVNEQFF.

This clonotype has just a few counts. This sequence joins TRBV11-3 and TRBJ2-3, with 8 bases matching TRBD2. The germline gives CDR1 SGHNT, CDR2 YENEEA. The CDR3 runs 13 residues. Losses at the gene ends were 3 bases for V and 10 bases for J; bases not matched to a gene: 6. CDR3 sequence (DNA): TGTGCCAGCAGCTTGGCTAGCGGGTCTCCGCAGTATTTT. Translation gives CASSLASGSPQYF. Variable domain in full (rest from reference TRBV11-3 and TRBJ2-3): EAGVVQSPRYKIIEKKQPVAFWCNPISGHNTLYWYLQNLGQGPELLIRYENEEAVDDSQLPKDRFSAERLKGVDSTLKIQPAELGDSAVYLCASSLASGSPQYFGPGTRLTVL.

This clonotype turned up a few times. The chain couples TRBV29-1 to TRBJ2-3, with a tentative D call TRBD2 (5 bases). Per the germline V gene, CDR1 is SQVTM and CDR2 is ANQGSEA. The CDR3 is 13 residues long. V lost 4 bases, J lost 3 bases, and 11 bases lay in between. Here the CDR3 reads CSVGLALTDTQYF. In DNA form, the CDR3 reads TGCAGCGTTGGCCTAGCATTAACAGATACGCAGTATTTT.

This clonotype showed up just a few times. CDR3 bases: TGTGCCAGCAGCTCGGTGGGGCAGGGGAGGAACGAGCAGTACTTC. Amino acid sequence: CASSSVGQGRNEQYF. This chain connects TRBV11-2 to TRBJ2-7, with D possibly being TRBD1 or TRBD2 (6 bases each). Between the trimmed V and J ends, which lost 4 bases and 5 bases, there was a span of 18 bases. The CDR3 has 15 amino acids. Germline CDR1 is SGHAT and CDR2 is FQNNGV.

The chain carries TRBV7-2 and TRBJ2-1; 8 bases line up with TRBD2. With 2 bases clipped from V and 13 bases from J, the junction kept 7 bases outside the gene matches. The germline gives CDR1 SGHTA, CDR2 FQGNSA. There are 13 residues in the CDR3. The CDR3 loop is CASSLRSREGQFF. CDR3 in DNA: TGTGCCAGCAGCTTACGGTCCCGGGAGGGACAGTTCTTC.